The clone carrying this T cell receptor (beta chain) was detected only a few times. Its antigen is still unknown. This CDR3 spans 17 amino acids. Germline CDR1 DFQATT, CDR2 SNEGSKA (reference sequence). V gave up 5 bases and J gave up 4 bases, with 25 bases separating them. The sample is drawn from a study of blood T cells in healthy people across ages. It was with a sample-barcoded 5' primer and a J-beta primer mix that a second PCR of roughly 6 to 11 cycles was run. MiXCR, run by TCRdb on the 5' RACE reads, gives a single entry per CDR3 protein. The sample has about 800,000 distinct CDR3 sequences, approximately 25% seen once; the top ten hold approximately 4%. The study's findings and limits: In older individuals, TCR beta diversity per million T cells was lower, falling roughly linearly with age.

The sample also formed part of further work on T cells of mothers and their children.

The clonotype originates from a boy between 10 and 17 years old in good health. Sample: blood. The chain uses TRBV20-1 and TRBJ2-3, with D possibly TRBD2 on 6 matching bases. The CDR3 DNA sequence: TGCAGTGCTCGCGGGGCTGTGGGTACCAGGGTCCCAGATACGCAGTATTTT. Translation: CSARGAVGTRVPDTQYF.